This TCR beta chain was recovered during a study of CD8 T cells in ankylosing spondylitis. General observations from the study: Significant enrichment of disease-linked clones was reportedly seen in matched ankylosing spondylitis synovial fluid. Within peripheral blood, clones linked to disease were CD8+ and relatively rare. What seemed typical of ankylosing spondylitis blood was a TCR beta motif built from roughly eight highly homologous variants.

CDR1 and CDR2 (germline): SGHDT, YYEEEE. The CDR3 is made up of 15 amino acids. The germline V and J ends were trimmed by 4 bases and 3 bases, with 16 bases remaining between them. This clonotype was counted only a few times. The antigen remains undetermined. The TCR beta libraries were generated through quantitative 5'-RACE incorporating molecular barcodes. Each CDR3 protein gets one entry after TCRdb re-called the 5' RACE reads with MiXCR. The table has 200,000 to 300,000 distinct CDR3 sequences, about 10% seen once. This chain joins TRBV5-6 and TRBJ1-1, with D possibly TRBD1 on 5 matching bases. This clonotype originated in a male donor with ankylosing spondylitis or in good health (not recorded which). The sample taken for sequencing was blood, either unsorted or a sorted T cell fraction (not recorded which). CDR3 coding DNA: TGTGCCAGCAGCCGGGGGGGGTCCAGGTACACTGAAGCTTTCTTT. Residues: CASSRGGSRYTEAFF.